These T cell receptor beta chains were read from a single sample in a study of blood T cell repertoires in COVID-19. Produced via immunoSEQ multiplex PCR; TCRdb's table is partial and in-frame only. The sample has 250,000 or so clones, 88% seen once; the top ten hold about 2.3%. Material for sequencing was PBMCs or T cells enriched from blood (not recorded which). The receptor set was obtained from a woman aged 40 to 55 with acute COVID-19. Both conserved end residues are part of each CDR3. A D gene is named only where the DNA matches it firmly.

j_call d_call v_call cdr3_nt cdr3_aa
TRBJ1-5 TRBD1 TRBV2 TGTGCCAGCAGTCCGGTGGGGAACAGGGGACATAGCAATCAGCCCCAGCATTTT CASSPVGNRGHSNQPQHF
TRBJ2-6 - TRBV19 TGTGCCAGTAGTCGGCAGGTTTTTGGGGCCAACGTCCTGACTTTC CASSRQVFGANVLTF
TRBJ1-2 - TRBV5-4 TGTGCCAGCAGCTTGGCCAGGGCACACTTCTATGGCTACACCTTC CASSLARAHFYGYTF
TRBJ1-2 TRBD1 TRBV6-6 TGTGCCAGCAGTCCCCGGATCGGACAGGCCGAGGGTAACTATGGCTACACCTTC CASSPRIGQAEGNYGYTF
TRBJ1-6 - TRBV5-5 TGTGCCAGCACCGCGATATCGGATAATTCACCCCTCCACTTT CASTAISDNSPLHF
TRBJ1-2 TRBD1 TRBV19 TGTGCCAGTAGTATTGCGGCAGGGGGCCGGCTAAGAGGCTACACCTTC CASSIAAGGRLRGYTF
TRBJ2-5 TRBD2 TRBV27 TGTGCCAGCAGGGCGGGGGGGGCCAGGGGGCAAGAGACCCAGTACTTC CASRAGGARGQETQYF
TRBJ2-3 TRBD2 TRBV7-2 TGTGCCAGCAGCTCGAGCGGGAGCTATACAGATACGCAGTATTTT CASSSSGSYTDTQYF
TRBJ1-1 - TRBV6-5 TGTGCCTGCCGGCGGGGACCCGAAGCTTTCTTT CACRRGPEAFF
TRBJ1-1 TRBD1 TRBV4-1 TGCGCCAGCAGCTACACGCCGGGACAGAGCTTAGCTTTCTTT CASSYTPGQSLAFF
TRBJ2-5 TRBD1 TRBV10-3 TGTGCCATCAGCCTCGGGACAGGGAGGCGGGAGACCCAGTACTTC CAISLGTGRRETQYF
TRBJ2-2 TRBD2 TRBV5-6 TGTGCCAGCAGTCTTCTAGCGGGAATGACCGGGGAGCTGTTTTTT CASSLLAGMTGELFF
TRBJ1-2 - TRBV19 TGTGCCAGTTGGTGGGAGAATGGCTACACCTTC CASWWENGYTF
TRBJ1-4 TRBD1 TRBV11-2 TGTGCCAGCAGAACCGGGACAGGGGGCAAATTGGGTAATGAAAAACTGTTTTTT CASRTGTGGKLGNEKLFF
TRBJ2-2 TRBD2 TRBV4-3 TGCGCCAGCAGCCACCGCTACGGCGGGCCGGGGGGTACGAACACCGGGGAGCTGTTTTTT CASSHRYGGPGGTNTGELFF
TRBJ1-1 - TRBV6-2/TRBV6-3 TGTGCCAGCAGTTATATGAGGGACACTGAAGCTTTCTTT CASSYMRDTEAFF
TRBJ1-2 - TRBV7-2 TGTGCCAGCAGCTTGACGACAGGAAACTATGGCTACACCTTC CASSLTTGNYGYTF
TRBJ1-1 TRBD1 TRBV7-2 TGTGCCAGCAGCTTGGGACAGCAGAACACTGAAGCTTTCTTT CASSLGQQNTEAFF
TRBJ2-2 - TRBV6-5 TGTGCCAGCAGTTATTCTGCGGGATCTGGGGAGCTGTTTTTT CASSYSAGSGELFF
TRBJ2-3 - TRBV7-2 TGTGCCAGCAGCTTTCTACGCACAGATACGCAGTATTTT CASSFLRTDTQYF
TRBJ2-1 TRBD2 TRBV9 TGTGCCAGCAGCGAGACAAGAGCGGGGGTCCATTACAATGAGCAGTTCTTC CASSETRAGVHYNEQFF
TRBJ1-2 TRBD1 TRBV5-1 TGCGCCAGCAGCTTGGATCCCGGACAGGGGGCCGCTGGCTACACCTTC CASSLDPGQGAAGYTF